This section outlines one T cell receptor beta chain sequence together with its context. The sample originates from a study of blood T cell repertoires in COVID-19. About the study: From the United States, Italy and Spain came samples of acute and convalescent COVID-19.

Clones were read by immunoSEQ multiplex PCR, and TCRdb kept only the in-frame ones, dropping some. The table lists 60,000 to 65,000 clones, about 76% of them singletons, with roughly 4.8% in the top ten. The germline V gene encodes CDR1 LNHDA and CDR2 SQIVND (reference sequence). J lost 7 bases, V lost 5 bases, and 9 bases had no gene match. The CDR3 sequence is 15 residues long. The clonotype was recovered from a human donor in a cohort sampled during active COVID-19. The V gene is TRBV19, the J gene TRBJ2-2; 8 nucleotides line up with TRBD1. What was sequenced was peripheral blood. As DNA, the CDR3 is TGTGCCAGTAGTGCAAGACAGGGGAGTGGCGGGGAGCTGTTTTTT. Translation gives CASSARQGSGGELFF.